Below are 29 T cell receptor beta chains sequenced from a single sample in a study of blood T cells in healthy people across ages. The authors ran a second PCR of 7 to 11 cycles using a sample-barcoded 5' primer and a J-beta primer mix. From the 5' RACE reads, TCRdb called clonotypes with MiXCR, one entry per CDR3 protein. The sample has about a million distinct CDR3 sequences; around 46% are singletons. The specimen was blood. The receptors here all came from a man aged 25 to 40 in good health.

CDR3 amino acids: CASSQDSGIYEQYF. As DNA, the CDR3 is TGCGCCAGCAGCCAAGATTCAGGGATCTACGAGCAGTACTTC. The chain links TRBV4-1 to TRBJ2-7; tentatively, D is TRBD1 (5 bases). Germline CDR1 is MGHRA and CDR2 is YSYEKL. The CDR3 runs 14 residues. The ends were cut back, 0 bases at V and 3 bases at J, with 9 bases in the middle.

This clonotype was counted at least ten times. A read error may produce the germline difference seen at one junction end. The V gene is TRBV9, the J gene TRBJ2-7; D possibly corresponds to TRBD2 (5 bases). CDR1 is SGDLS and CDR2 is YYNGEE in the germline V gene. The length of the CDR3 is 13 residues. In DNA, the CDR3 is TGTGCCAGCAGTGTAGCCGGGGCCTACGAGCAGTACTTC. Protein product: CASSVAGAYEQYF.

This clonotype was found a few times. The chain carries TRBV24-1 and TRBJ2-3; 8 nucleotides line up with TRBD2. Looked up from germline, CDR1 is KGHDR and CDR2 is SFDVKD. The CDR3 is made up of 15 amino acids. J gave up 3 bases and V 12 bases, and 13 bases lay outside the gene matches. CDR3 in amino acids: CAVSSSGSSTDTQYF. The CDR3 DNA reads as TGTGCCGTCTCCTCGAGCGGGAGTTCGACAGATACGCAGTATTTT.

This clonotype was observed a handful of times. The genes are TRBV28 and TRBJ2-5; the match to TRBD1 covers 9 bases. V lost 5 bases to trimming and J lost 13 bases; unmatched junction nucleotides: 5. The V gene's germline CDR1 is MDHEN and CDR2 SYDVKM. This CDR3 region has 11 residues. The CDR3 loop is CASSTGTGWYF. The CDR3 DNA is TGTGCCAGCAGTACGGGGACAGGGTGGTACTTC.

The genes are TRBV29-1 and TRBJ2-1, with 16 nucleotides matching TRBD2. V lost 6 bases, J lost 9 bases, and 8 bases stayed unmatched. This CDR3 contains 15 residues. CDR1 is SQVTM and CDR2 is ANQGSEA in the germline V gene. The CDR3 protein is CSVTGTSGGAVEQFF. The CDR3 bases are TGCAGCGTGACCGGGACTAGCGGGGGGGCCGTTGAGCAGTTCTTC.

At least ten counts were recorded for this clonotype. V and J are TRBV5-1 and TRBJ1-6, with a weak D call TRBD1 (5 bases). V shed 0 bases and J shed 7 bases, with 8 bases lying between them. The germline V gene encodes CDR1 SGHRS and CDR2 YFSETQ. The CDR3 has 14 residues. In nucleotides, the CDR3 is TGCGCCAGCAGCTTGGGACAGAAAAATTCACCCCTCCACTTT. It is translated as CASSLGQKNSPLHF.

The chain links TRBV20-1 to TRBJ1-1; D perhaps matches TRBD1 (5 bases). The CDR3 totals 12 residues. Trimming took off 0 bases at V and 10 bases at J, with 12 bases between the two ends. CDR1 is DFQATT, CDR2 SNEGSKA, per germline (reference sequence). This CDR3 reads CSARDNQGGAFF. CDR3 DNA: TGCAGTGCTAGAGATAATCAGGGAGGAGCTTTCTTT.

The J gene is TRBJ1-1, the V gene TRBV18, with a weak D call TRBD1 (6 bases). The CDR3 extends over 16 amino acids. Germline V lookup: CDR1 KGHSH, CDR2 LQKENI. Trimming stripped 2 bases from V and 3 bases from J, with 16 bases between. The CDR3 loop is CASSPRGDTLHTEAFF. As DNA, the CDR3 is TGTGCCAGCTCACCAAGAGGGGACACCTTACACACTGAAGCTTTCTTT. Complete variable domain (other parts from reference TRBV18 and TRBJ1-1): NAGVMQNPRHLVRRRGQEARLRCSPMKGHSHVYWYRQLPEEGLKFMVYLQKENIIDESGMPKERFSAEFPKEGPSILRIQQVVRGDSAAYFCASSPRGDTLHTEAFFGQGTRLTVV.

The J gene is TRBJ2-6, the V gene TRBV12-3 or TRBV12-4; D ambiguous. The ends were cut back, 6 bases at V and 0 bases at J, with 15 bases in the middle. The CDR3 has 17 amino acids. The DNA of the CDR3 is TGTGCCAGCAGCCCTCAGGTGACGTTCTCTGGGGCCAACGTCCTGACTTTC. The encoded protein is CASSPQVTFSGANVLTF.

In its sample, this clonotype was seen once. V is TRBV25-1 and J is TRBJ2-5; 8 nucleotides agree with TRBD2. With 1 base clipped from V and 5 bases from J, the junction kept 6 bases outside the gene matches. CDR3 length: 15 residues. The germline CDR1 and CDR2 sequences are MGHDK and SYGVNS. Here the CDR3 DNA reads TGTGCCAGCAGTGAATCGGGAGGGGCCCGCGAGACCCAGTACTTC. Translating gives CASSESGGARETQYF.

The CDR3 DNA follows: TGTGCCAGCAGCCAAGTCGCGGGGGGCAAAGAGACCCAGTACTTC. Translating it yields CASSQVAGGKETQYF. This chain uses TRBV4-2 with TRBJ2-5; 8 positions match TRBD2. CDR3 length: 15 residues. V was clipped by 1 base and J by 3 bases; unmatched bases: 4. Germline-derived CDR1 and CDR2 are LGHNA and YNFKEQ.

This clonotype was counted a few times. The rearrangement joins TRBV20-1 to TRBJ2-1; 11 bases map to TRBD1. The trim removed 3 bases at V and 4 bases at J, leaving 8 bases unmatched. Germline V lookup: CDR1 DFQATT, CDR2 SNEGSKA (reference sequence). This CDR3 is 16 amino acids long. The CDR3 sequence is CSARGTGGQIYNEQFF. The CDR3 coding sequence is TGCAGTGCTAGGGGGACAGGGGGACAGATTTACAATGAGCAGTTCTTC.

V usage is TRBV5-1 and J usage is TRBJ2-3, with TRBD2 identical over 10 bases. This CDR3 is 15 amino acids long. The trim removed 3 bases at V and 4 bases at J, leaving 5 bases unmatched. Looked up from germline, CDR1 is SGHRS and CDR2 is YFSETQ. Written as DNA, the CDR3 is TGCGCCAGCAGCTGGAGCGGGGGGGCCGCAGATACGCAGTATTTT. Protein: CASSWSGGAADTQYF.

This sequence joins TRBV5-1 and TRBJ2-3, with 9 nucleotides matching TRBD2. CDR3 length: 16 residues. J gave up 3 bases and V 4 bases, and 9 bases lay outside the gene matches. The germline CDR1 and CDR2 sequences are SGHRS and YFSETQ. The CDR3, as DNA: TGCGCCAGCAGCCCCGATAGCGGGGGAAGGACAGATACGCAGTATTTT. It codes for CASSPDSGGRTDTQYF. Full variable domain (remainder filled in from reference TRBV5-1 and TRBJ2-3): KAGVTQTPRYLIKTRGQQVTLSCSPISGHRSVSWYQQTPGQGLQFLFEYFSETQRNKGNFPGRFSGRQFSNSRSEMNVSTLELGDSALYLCASSPDSGGRTDTQYFGPGTRLTVL.

The gene calls are TRBV5-1 and TRBJ1-1; possible D gene TRBD1, 5 bases. In germline, CDR1 is SGHRS, CDR2 YFSETQ. The CDR3 loop spans 14 amino acids. Between the trimmed V and J ends, which lost 4 bases and 6 bases, there was a span of 16 bases. As DNA, the CDR3 is TGCGCCAGCAGCCCGCAGGGCGTGAGGGCTGAAGCTTTCTTT. Its protein product is CASSPQGVRAEAFF.

The chain has TRBV3-1 and TRBJ2-7, with D possibly being TRBD2 (6 bases). Germline V gene sequence: CDR1 LGHDT, CDR2 YNNKEL (reference sequence). V gave up 0 bases and J gave up 4 bases, with 10 bases separating them. There are 14 residues in the CDR3. CDR3 DNA: TGTGCCAGCAGCCAAGATCGGGGGAGGTACGAGCAGTACTTC. Its translation is CASSQDRGRYEQYF.

In regard to this clonotype: This sequence may be a read error, since a much larger clone differs from it by one base. The gene calls are TRBV20-1 and TRBJ2-5, with 7 bases aligning to TRBD1. The DNA end is a closer match to TRBJ2-4, so the J assignment may be wrong. The V gene's germline CDR1 is DFQATT and CDR2 SNEGSKA (reference sequence). There are 14 residues in the CDR3. The CDR3 DNA sequence: TGCAGTGCTACACACGGGACAGCCCAAAACATTCAGTACTTC. Its protein product is CSATHGTAQNIQYF.

The genes are TRBV7-2 and TRBJ1-6; no clear D gene. Germline assignment: CDR1 SGHTA and CDR2 FQGNSA. Deletions cut 5 bases from V and 10 bases from J, with 15 bases between. The CDR3 is 14 residues long. The CDR3 loop reads CASSELGSGSPLHF. For the CDR3, the DNA is TGTGCCAGCAGCGAGCTAGGGTCAGGATCACCCCTCCACTTT.

This clonotype was observed many times. The chain employs TRBV20-1 and TRBJ2-5; no firm D call. Between the trimmed V and J ends, which lost 2 bases and 2 bases, there was a span of 3 bases. Germline V lookup: CDR1 DFQATT, CDR2 SNEGSKA (reference sequence). CDR3 length equals 11 residues. CDR3 sequence: CSARPQETQYF. The CDR3 DNA reads TGCAGTGCTAGACCTCAAGAGACCCAGTACTTC.

Concerning this clonotype: One end of the junction fails to match germline, which may point to a read error. This chain uses TRBV25-1 with TRBJ2-1, with 9 positions matching TRBD1. Germline values: CDR1 MGHDK, CDR2 SYGVNS. CDR3 length equals 16 residues. DNA of the CDR3: TGTGTCAGCAGTATCTTAGGGACAGGGTTTGACAATGAGCAGTTCTTC. It yields the protein CVSSILGTGFDNEQFF.

This clonotype was picked up a small number of times. The chain uses TRBV4-1 and TRBJ2-5; D assignment may be TRBD1 or TRBD2 (6 bases each). This CDR3 region has 14 residues. The V gene's germline CDR1 is MGHRA and CDR2 YSYEKL. V lost 7 bases, J lost 5 bases, and 17 bases lay in between. The CDR3 sequence is CASNWAQGGETQYF. The CDR3, as DNA: TGCGCCAGCAACTGGGCCCAAGGGGGGGAGACCCAGTACTTC.

The CDR3 DNA reads TGTGTCGTGCGGAGGGCGCGGTACGAGCAGTACTTC. It translates to CVVRRARYEQYF. The V and J genes are TRBV6-2 or TRBV6-3 and TRBJ2-7; maybe TRBD2 (6 bases). Germline assignment: CDR1 MNHEY and CDR2 SVGEGT. The CDR3 totals 12 residues.

This clonotype has a handful of counts. The chain joins TRBV4-2 to TRBJ2-5; D not resolved. The CDR3 contains 14 residues. Trimming removed 1 base from V and 5 bases from J, with 11 bases in between. Germline loops: CDR1 LGHNA, CDR2 YNFKEQ. Here the CDR3 DNA reads TGTGCCAGCAGCCAAGGCCAGATCCCGGAGACCCAGTACTTC. Protein product: CASSQGQIPETQYF.

The chain combines TRBV24-1 with TRBJ2-3; D may be TRBD1 or TRBD2 (5 bases each). This CDR3 has 14 amino acids. Per the germline V gene, CDR1 is KGHDR and CDR2 is SFDVKD. V was pared by 4 bases and J by 6 bases, with 13 bases between. The CDR3 DNA reads TGTGCCACCAGTGACCCGGGGCCGGGGGATACGCAGTATTTT. This translates into CATSDPGPGDTQYF.

The chain links TRBV10-3 to TRBJ1-6; 8 positions match TRBD1. The CDR3 length is 18 residues. Germline V gene data show CDR1 as ENHRY and CDR2 as SYGVKD. Trimming took 4 bases from V and 6 from J; bases not matched to a gene: 14. The CDR3 region has the DNA TGTGCCATCAGTGGCCCCGGACAGGGAAGAGGGGCTAATTCACCCCTCCACTTT. Translation gives CAISGPGQGRGANSPLHF.

The chain combines TRBV7-2 with TRBJ1-2; 7 nucleotides align to TRBD1. Germline V gene sequence: CDR1 SGHTA, CDR2 FQGNSA. CDR3 length equals 16 residues. Germline trimming cut 5 bases from V and 8 bases from J; bases unmatched to any gene: 17. The CDR3: CASSQGEGVGFLGYTF. The CDR3 nucleotides read TGTGCCAGCAGCCAGGGGGAGGGTGTGGGTTTCTTGGGCTACACCTTC.

This chain uses TRBV24-1 with TRBJ2-1, with 8 bases lining up with TRBD2. The CDR3 extends over 16 amino acids. The V segment lost 0 bases and the J segment 6 bases; nucleotides outside the gene matches: 6. CDR1 KGHDR and CDR2 SFDVKD come from the germline V gene. The CDR3 DNA is TGTGCCACCAGTGATTTGGCGCGGGGGGAATCCAATGAGCAGTTCTTC. Translating gives CATSDLARGESNEQFF.

As concerns this clonotype: The germline gene is not matched at one end of the junction; a read error may be the cause. This sequence joins TRBV27 and TRBJ1-2, with TRBD1 matching over 7 bases. The CDR3 loop spans 15 amino acids. Germline CDR1 is MNHEY and CDR2 is SMNVEV (reference sequence). The DNA of the CDR3 is TGTGCCGGCAGTTCGTCGACAGGGTCTAACTATGGCTACACCTTC. This encodes CAGSSSTGSNYGYTF.

The chain links TRBV6-5 to TRBJ1-4; 7 nucleotides agree with TRBD1. Germline CDR1 reads MNHEY; CDR2 reads SVGAGI. The CDR3 is 13 residues long. Trimming at V came to 8 bases and at J to 10 bases, leaving 10 bases not matched to a gene. The CDR3 region is CASADRVGRKLFF. CDR3 DNA sequence: TGTGCCAGCGCCGACAGGGTGGGCCGAAAACTGTTTTTT.